Sequencing of this T cell receptor (beta chain) was carried out in a study of blood T cell repertoires in COVID-19. Study background: There were acute and convalescent COVID-19 samples, and they came from the United States, Italy and Spain. Sources were T cells, B-cell-depleted T cells, or PBMCs; the material itself was cDNA or gDNA.

In the authors' methods: The assay estimated nucleated cells by amplifying reference gene primers. Clones were sequenced by immunoSEQ multiplex PCR, and TCRdb holds only the in-frame ones, with some missing. V, J and clone size were drawn from that table, and D and trimming were deduced from the DNA. The data hold 250,000 to 300,000 clones, with around 90% observed a single time. Per germline, CDR1 SGHVS and CDR2 FNYEAQ. This CDR3 spans 15 amino acids. J lost 3 bases, V lost 5 bases, and 4 bases had no gene match. The source material was peripheral blood. This TCR was sampled from a woman between 50 and 59 years old who had recovered from COVID-19. The chain employs TRBV7-6 and TRBJ2-6; 7 positions match TRBD1. In DNA form, the CDR3 reads TGTGCCAGCAGCCCAGGGACAGATGGGGCCAACGTCCTGACTTTC. Protein: CASSPGTDGANVLTF.